What follows are 13 T cell receptor beta chains derived from one specimen sequenced in a study of radiation and T cells in renal cell carcinoma. Time point defined: blood 4 weeks post-SBRT, at nephrectomy. Indicated treatment: 15 Gy SBRT to primary tumor, nephrectomy 4 weeks later. Generated by immunoSEQ multiplex PCR, the TCRdb table keeps only in-frame clones and is missing some. The sample has over 85,000 clones, around 81% seen once. Sequenced here: blood, sampled from a patient whose treatment included radiotherapy and nephrectomy. These receptors all stem from a man aged 45 to 65 with renal cell carcinoma.

In nucleotides, the CDR3 is TGTGCCAGCAGTTACTCGTCCACAGCTCAAATGGCGCAGTATTTT. It codes for CASSYSSTAQMAQYF. The V and J genes are TRBV6-6 and TRBJ2-3; D ambiguous. This CDR3 has 15 amino acids. Germline CDR1 is MNHNY and CDR2 is SVGAGI (reference sequence). V lost 0 bases to trimming and J lost 10 bases, with 17 bases between them.

The genes are TRBV4-1 and TRBJ2-7, with no clear D. The CDR3 totals 15 residues. The V gene lost 1 base and the J gene lost 0 bases, with 10 bases spanning the gap. Germline assignment: CDR1 MGHRA and CDR2 YSYEKL. CDR3 sequence (DNA): TGCGCCAGCAGCCAAGGCTCTCTCAGCTCCTACGAGCAGTACTTC. It codes for CASSQGSLSSYEQYF.

The chain uses TRBV10-3 and TRBJ1-2; D not resolved. The CDR3 has 14 amino acids. Trimming shortened V by 2 bases and J by 3 bases, and 10 bases separated the two germline ends. CDR1 and CDR2 (germline): ENHRY, SYGVKD. CDR3 sequence reads: CAISEGRKDYGYTF. CDR3 nucleotide sequence: TGTGCCATCAGTGAGGGGAGGAAGGACTATGGCTACACCTTC.

J is TRBJ1-3 and V is TRBV10-3; TRBD1 matches at 10 bases. The CDR3 is 14 amino acids. The germline gives CDR1 ENHRY, CDR2 SYGVKD. The junction had 5 bases not matched to a gene; V was cut back by 6 bases and J by 6 bases. The CDR3 nucleotides are TGTGCCATCAGGGGGACAGGGGAGGCAAACACCATATATTTT. It specifies CAIRGTGEANTIYF.

This chain connects TRBV6-5 to TRBJ1-2; TRBD1 aligns across 9 bases. Germline CDR1 and CDR2: MNHEY and SVGAGI. Losses at the gene ends were 6 bases for V and 3 bases for J; bases not matched to a gene: 5. The CDR3 has 14 amino acids. In DNA, the CDR3 is TGTGCCAGCAGACGCGACAGGGGGGACTATGGCTACACCTTC. It encodes CASRRDRGDYGYTF.

In this sample, this clone turned up once. V gene TRBV7-6 combines with J gene TRBJ2-7; possible D gene TRBD2, 5 bases. From germline, CDR1 is SGHVS and CDR2 FNYEAQ. The CDR3 extends over 13 amino acids. Between the trimmed V and J ends, which lost 5 bases and 0 bases, there was a span of 8 bases. The CDR3, as DNA: TGTGCCAGCAGCGCTCGGGGCTCCTACGAGCAGTACTTC. Encoded protein: CASSARGSYEQYF.

The chain uses TRBV6-5 and TRBJ1-4; D perhaps matches TRBD1 (5 bases). CDR3 length: 15 residues. The V gene lost 0 bases and the J gene lost 5 bases, with 10 bases spanning the gap. Germline values: CDR1 MNHEY, CDR2 SVGAGI. The CDR3 coding sequence is TGTGCCAGCAGTTACTCCGGGACTCGCAATGAAAAACTGTTTTTT. Translating gives CASSYSGTRNEKLFF.

The V and J genes are TRBV18 and TRBJ2-5; D unclear. There are 14 residues in the CDR3. Germline V gives CDR1 KGHSH, CDR2 LQKENI. V was shortened by 0 bases and J by 1 base, with 6 bases between the two germline ends. CDR3 in amino acids: CASSPPTVQETQYF. Here the CDR3 DNA reads TGTGCCAGCTCACCACCGACTGTCCAAGAGACCCAGTACTTC.

The rearrangement uses TRBV15 and TRBJ2-1, with a weak D call TRBD2 (6 bases). This CDR3 is 14 amino acids long. In germline, CDR1 is LNHNV, CDR2 YYDKDF (reference sequence). Trimming left V 5 bases short and J 4 bases short, with 12 bases between. CDR3 DNA: TGTGCCACCAGCGGTAGCGGACTATACAATGAGCAGTTCTTC. It specifies CATSGSGLYNEQFF.

The V and J genes are TRBV4-1 and TRBJ1-1; D perhaps matches TRBD1 (5 bases). V was cut by 4 bases and J by 0 bases, with 9 bases left in between. Germline CDR1 and CDR2: MGHRA and YSYEKL. There are 14 residues in the CDR3. DNA of the CDR3: TGCGCCAGCAGCCGAGGGGAGGTGAACACTGAAGCTTTCTTT. It specifies CASSRGEVNTEAFF.

Only one count was recorded for this clone. The chain is built from TRBV19 and TRBJ2-1; 7 positions match TRBD2. V was pared by 1 base and J by 9 bases, with 9 bases of the junction left unmatched. Germline V gives CDR1 LNHDA, CDR2 SQIVND (reference sequence). The CDR3 loop spans 15 amino acids. The CDR3 loop reads CASSIVWTSHGEQFF. The CDR3 nucleotides read TGTGCCAGTAGTATAGTATGGACTAGTCACGGTGAGCAGTTCTTC.

The chain carries TRBV4-1 and TRBJ2-7, with unresolved D. Trimming shortened V by 0 bases and J by 5 bases, and 14 bases separated the two germline ends. Per the germline V gene, CDR1 is MGHRA and CDR2 is YSYEKL. This CDR3 has 15 amino acids. CDR3 DNA: TGCGCCAGCAGCCAAGACTCTTTGTTCAAGGACGAGCAGTACTTC. Translated: CASSQDSLFKDEQYF.

The rearrangement links TRBV19 to TRBJ2-7, with 12 bases aligning to TRBD2. CDR1 and CDR2 (germline): LNHDA, SQIVND (reference sequence). This CDR3 is built from 16 residues. With V trimmed by 6 bases and J by 3 bases, 9 bases remained unmatched. DNA for the CDR3: TGTGCCAGTAGCCACCAGGGACTAGCGGGCTTCTACGAGCAGTACTTC. This encodes CASSHQGLAGFYEQYF.